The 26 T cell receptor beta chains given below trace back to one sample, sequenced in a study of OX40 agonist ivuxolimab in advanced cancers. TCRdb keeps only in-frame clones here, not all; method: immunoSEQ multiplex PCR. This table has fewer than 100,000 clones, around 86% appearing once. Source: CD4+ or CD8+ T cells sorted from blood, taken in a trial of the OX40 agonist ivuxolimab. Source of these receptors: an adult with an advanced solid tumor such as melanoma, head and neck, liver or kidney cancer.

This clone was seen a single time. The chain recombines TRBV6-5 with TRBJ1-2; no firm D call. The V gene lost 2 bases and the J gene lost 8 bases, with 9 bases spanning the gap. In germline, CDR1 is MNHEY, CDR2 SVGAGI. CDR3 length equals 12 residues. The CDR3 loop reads CASSYEGRGYTF. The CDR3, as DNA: TGTGCCAGCAGTTACGAGGGAAGGGGCTACACCTTC.

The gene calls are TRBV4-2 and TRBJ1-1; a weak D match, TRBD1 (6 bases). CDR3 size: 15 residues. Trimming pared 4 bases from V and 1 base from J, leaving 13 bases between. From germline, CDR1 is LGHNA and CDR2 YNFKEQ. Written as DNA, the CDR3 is TGTGCCAGCAGCCCGCCGGGACACAAGAACACTGAAGCTTTCTTT. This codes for CASSPPGHKNTEAFF.

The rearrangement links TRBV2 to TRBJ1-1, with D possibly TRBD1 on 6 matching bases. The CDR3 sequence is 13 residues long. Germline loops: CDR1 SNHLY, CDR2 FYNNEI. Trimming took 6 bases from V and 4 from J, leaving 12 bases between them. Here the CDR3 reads CASSAGGGTEAFF. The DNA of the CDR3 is TGTGCCAGCAGCGCTGGGGGCGGCACTGAAGCTTTCTTT. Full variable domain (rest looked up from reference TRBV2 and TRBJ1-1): EPEVTQTPSHQVTQMGQEVILRCVPISNHLYFYWYRQILGQKVEFLVSFYNNEISEKSEIFDDQFSVERPDGSNFTLKIRSTKLEDSAMYFCASSAGGGTEAFFGQGTRLTVV.

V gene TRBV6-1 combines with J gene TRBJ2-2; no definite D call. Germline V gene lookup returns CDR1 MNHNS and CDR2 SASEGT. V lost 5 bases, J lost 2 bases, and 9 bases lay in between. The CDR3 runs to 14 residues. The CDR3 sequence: CASSLRGNTGELFF. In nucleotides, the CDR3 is TGTGCCAGCAGTCTACGAGGAAACACCGGGGAGCTGTTTTTT.

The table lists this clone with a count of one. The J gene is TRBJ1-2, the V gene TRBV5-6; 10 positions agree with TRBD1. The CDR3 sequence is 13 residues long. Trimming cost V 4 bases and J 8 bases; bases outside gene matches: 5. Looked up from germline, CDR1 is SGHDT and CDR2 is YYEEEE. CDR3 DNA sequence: TGTGCCAGCAGCCGACAGGGGGCGAAAGGCTACACCTTC. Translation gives CASSRQGAKGYTF.

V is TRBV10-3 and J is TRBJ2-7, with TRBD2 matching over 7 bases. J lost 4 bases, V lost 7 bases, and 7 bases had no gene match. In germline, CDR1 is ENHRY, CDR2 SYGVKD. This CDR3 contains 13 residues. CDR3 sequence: CAIKGGDLYEQYF. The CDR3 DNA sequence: TGTGCCATCAAGGGAGGGGATCTGTACGAGCAGTACTTC.

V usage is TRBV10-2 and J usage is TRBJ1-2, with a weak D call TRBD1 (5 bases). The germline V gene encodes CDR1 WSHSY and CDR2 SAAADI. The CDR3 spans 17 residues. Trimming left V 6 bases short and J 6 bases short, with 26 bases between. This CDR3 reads CASRGVSVRRGPDGYTF. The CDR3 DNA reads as TGCGCCAGCAGAGGGGTATCGGTCCGACGGGGACCGGATGGCTACACCTTC.

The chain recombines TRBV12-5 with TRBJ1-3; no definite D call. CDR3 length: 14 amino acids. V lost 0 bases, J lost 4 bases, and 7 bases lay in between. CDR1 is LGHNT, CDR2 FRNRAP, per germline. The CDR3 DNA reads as TGTGCTAGTGGTTTGGTATCAAAGGGAAACACCATATATTTT. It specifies CASGLVSKGNTIYF.

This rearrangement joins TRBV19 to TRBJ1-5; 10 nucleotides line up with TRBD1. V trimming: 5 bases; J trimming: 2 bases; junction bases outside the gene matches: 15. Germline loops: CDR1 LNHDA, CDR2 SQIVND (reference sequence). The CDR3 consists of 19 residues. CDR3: CASSFPSGTGVSGNQPQHF. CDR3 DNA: TGTGCCAGTAGTTTCCCCTCCGGGACAGGGGTTTCGGGCAATCAGCCCCAGCATTTT.

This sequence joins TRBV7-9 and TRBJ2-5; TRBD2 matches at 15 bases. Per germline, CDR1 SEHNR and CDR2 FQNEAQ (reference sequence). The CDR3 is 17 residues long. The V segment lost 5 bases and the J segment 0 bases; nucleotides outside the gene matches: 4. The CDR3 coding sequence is TGTGCCAGCAGCCCCGGACTAGCGGGGGGGTACCAAGAGACCCAGTACTTC. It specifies CASSPGLAGGYQETQYF.

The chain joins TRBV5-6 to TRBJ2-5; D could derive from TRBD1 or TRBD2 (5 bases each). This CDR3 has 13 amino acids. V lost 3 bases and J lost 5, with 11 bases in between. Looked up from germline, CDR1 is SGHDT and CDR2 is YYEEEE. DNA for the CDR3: TGTGCCAGCAGCTCCGGGGACCGCGAGACCCAGTACTTC. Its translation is CASSSGDRETQYF.

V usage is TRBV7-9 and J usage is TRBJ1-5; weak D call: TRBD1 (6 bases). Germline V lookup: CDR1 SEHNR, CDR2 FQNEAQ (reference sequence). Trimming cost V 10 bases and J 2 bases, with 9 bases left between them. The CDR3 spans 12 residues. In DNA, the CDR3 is TGTGCCACAAGACAGGGCAATCAGCCCCAGCATTTT. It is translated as CATRQGNQPQHF.

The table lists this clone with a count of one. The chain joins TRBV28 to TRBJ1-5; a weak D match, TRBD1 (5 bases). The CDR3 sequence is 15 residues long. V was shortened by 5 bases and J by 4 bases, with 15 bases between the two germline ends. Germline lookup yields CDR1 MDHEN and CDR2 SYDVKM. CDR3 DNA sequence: TGTGCCAGCAGTATGAGACCGGGGACGAATCAGCCCCAGCATTTT. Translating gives CASSMRPGTNQPQHF. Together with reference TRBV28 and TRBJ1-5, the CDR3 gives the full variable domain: DVKVTQSSRYLVKRTGEKVFLECVQDMDHENMFWYRQDPGLGLRLIYFSYDVKMKEKGDIPEGYSVSREKKERFSLILESASTNQTSMYLCASSMRPGTNQPQHFGDGTRLSIL.

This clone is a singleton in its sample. Here the CDR3 DNA reads TGTGCCAGCAGTTTATTTCGCCCCCGGGGCACAGATACGCAGTATTTT. Translating it yields CASSLFRPRGTDTQYF. The chain has TRBV27 and TRBJ2-3; D is unclear. The CDR3 has 16 residues. The germline CDR1 and CDR2 sequences are MNHEY and SMNVEV (reference sequence). Deletions cut 1 base from V and 1 base from J, with 12 bases between.

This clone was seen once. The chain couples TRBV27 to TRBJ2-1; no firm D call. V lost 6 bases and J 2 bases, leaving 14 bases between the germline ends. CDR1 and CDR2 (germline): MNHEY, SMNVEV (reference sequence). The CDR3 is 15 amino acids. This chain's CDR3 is CASSLEWNPYNEQFF. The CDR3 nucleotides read TGTGCCAGCAGCCTGGAATGGAACCCCTACAATGAGCAGTTCTTC.

The CDR3 coding sequence is TGTGCTAGTGGTTTGACGGGCCCCGAGTCAAGATACTTC. This gives the protein CASGLTGPESRYF. This chain uses TRBV12-5 with TRBJ2-5; the D is unclear. Per germline, CDR1 LGHNT and CDR2 FRNRAP. The CDR3 extends over 13 amino acids. Trimming removed 2 bases at V and 14 bases at J, with 18 bases between. The whole variable domain, remainder taken from reference TRBV12-5 and TRBJ2-5, is DARVTQTPRHKVTEMGQEVTMRCQPILGHNTVFWYRQTMMQGLELLAYFRNRAPLDDSGMPKDRFSAEMPDATLATLKIQPSEPRDSAVYFCASGLTGPESRYFGPGTRLLVL.

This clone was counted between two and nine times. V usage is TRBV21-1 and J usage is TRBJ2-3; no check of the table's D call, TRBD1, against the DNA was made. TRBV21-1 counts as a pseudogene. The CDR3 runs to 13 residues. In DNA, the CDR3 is TGTGCCAGCAGCAAAGGGGCCACAGATACGCAGTATTTT. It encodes CASSKGATDTQYF.

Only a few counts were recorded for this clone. CDR3 sequence: CASSRDFYTDTQYF. CDR3 in DNA: TGCGCCAGCAGTAGGGACTTTTACACAGATACGCAGTATTTT. The chain recombines TRBV4-3 with TRBJ2-3; maybe TRBD2 (6 bases). Trimming cost V 6 bases and J 2 bases, with 12 bases left between them. CDR3 length: 14 amino acids. Germline V lookup: CDR1 LGHNA, CDR2 YSLEER.

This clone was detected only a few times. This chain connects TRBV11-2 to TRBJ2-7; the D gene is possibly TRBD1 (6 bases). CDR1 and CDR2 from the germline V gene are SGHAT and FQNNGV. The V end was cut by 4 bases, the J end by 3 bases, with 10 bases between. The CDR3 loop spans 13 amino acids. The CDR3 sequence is CASSWGQLYEQYF. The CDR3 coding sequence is TGTGCCAGCAGCTGGGGGCAGCTCTACGAGCAGTACTTC.

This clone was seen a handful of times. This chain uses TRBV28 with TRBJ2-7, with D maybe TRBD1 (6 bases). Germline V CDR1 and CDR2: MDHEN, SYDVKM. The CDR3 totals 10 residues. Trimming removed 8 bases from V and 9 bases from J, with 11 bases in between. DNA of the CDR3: TGTGCCAGCGGTGCAGGGGCGCAGTACTTC. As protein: CASGAGAQYF.

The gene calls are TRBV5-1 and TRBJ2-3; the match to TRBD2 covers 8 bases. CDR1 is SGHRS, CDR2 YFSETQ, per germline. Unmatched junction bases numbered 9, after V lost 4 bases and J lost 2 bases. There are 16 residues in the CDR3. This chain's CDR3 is CASSMGNSGATDTQYF. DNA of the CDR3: TGCGCCAGCAGCATGGGAAATAGCGGGGCCACAGATACGCAGTATTTT.

The CDR3 reads CASSLVGGEQFF. For the CDR3, the DNA is TGCGCCAGCAGCTTGGTGGGCGGTGAGCAGTTCTTC. The chain recombines TRBV5-1 with TRBJ2-1; no definite D call. This CDR3 is built from 12 residues. Trimming shortened V by 0 bases and J by 9 bases, and 7 bases separated the two germline ends. The V gene's germline CDR1 is SGHRS and CDR2 YFSETQ.

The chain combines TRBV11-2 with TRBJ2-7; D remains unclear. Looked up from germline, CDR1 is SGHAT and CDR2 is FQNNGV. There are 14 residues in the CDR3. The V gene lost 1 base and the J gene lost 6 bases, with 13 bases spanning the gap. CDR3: CASSLVRSNAEQYF. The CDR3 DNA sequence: TGTGCCAGCAGCTTAGTGCGCAGTAACGCCGAGCAGTACTTC.

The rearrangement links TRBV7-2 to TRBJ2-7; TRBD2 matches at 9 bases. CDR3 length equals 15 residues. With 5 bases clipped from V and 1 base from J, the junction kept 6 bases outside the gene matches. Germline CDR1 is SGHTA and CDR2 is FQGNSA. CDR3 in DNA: TGTGCCAGCAGCGTTAGCGGGAGCGTATCCTACGAGCAGTACTTC. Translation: CASSVSGSVSYEQYF.

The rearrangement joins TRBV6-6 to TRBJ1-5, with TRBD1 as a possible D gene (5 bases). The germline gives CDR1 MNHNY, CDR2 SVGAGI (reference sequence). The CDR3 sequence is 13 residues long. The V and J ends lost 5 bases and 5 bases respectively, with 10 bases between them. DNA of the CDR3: TGTGCCAGCAGTCCGACAGCGTATCAGCCCCAGCATTTT. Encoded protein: CASSPTAYQPQHF.

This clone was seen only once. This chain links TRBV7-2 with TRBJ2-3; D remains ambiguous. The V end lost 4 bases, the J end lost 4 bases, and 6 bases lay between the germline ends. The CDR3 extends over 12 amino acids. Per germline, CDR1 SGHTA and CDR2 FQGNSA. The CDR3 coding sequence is TGTGCCAGCAGCTCAGAGGCAGATACGCAGTATTTT. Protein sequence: CASSSEADTQYF.